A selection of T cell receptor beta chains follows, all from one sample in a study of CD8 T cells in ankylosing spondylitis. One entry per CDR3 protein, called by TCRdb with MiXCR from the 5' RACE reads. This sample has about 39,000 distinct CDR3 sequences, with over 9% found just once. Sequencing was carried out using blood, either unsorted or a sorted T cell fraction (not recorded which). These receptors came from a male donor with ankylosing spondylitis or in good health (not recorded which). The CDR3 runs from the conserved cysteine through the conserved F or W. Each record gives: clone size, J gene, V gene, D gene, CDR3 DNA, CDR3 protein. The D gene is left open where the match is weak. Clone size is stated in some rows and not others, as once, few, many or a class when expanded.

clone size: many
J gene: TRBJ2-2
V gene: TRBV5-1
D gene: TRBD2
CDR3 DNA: TGCGCCAGCAGCGGTGGGACTAGCGGGGACACCGGGGAGCTGTTTTTT
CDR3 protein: CASSGGTSGDTGELFF

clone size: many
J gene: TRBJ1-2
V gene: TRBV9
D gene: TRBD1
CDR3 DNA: TGTGCCAGCAGCGTGAGGACAGGCGCCCACTATGGCTACACCTTC
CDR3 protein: CASSVRTGAHYGYTF

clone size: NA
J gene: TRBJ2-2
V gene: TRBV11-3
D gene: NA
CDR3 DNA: TGTGCCAGCAGCTTAGGCGGGAAGTACACCGGGGAGCTGTTTTTT
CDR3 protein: CASSLGGKYTGELFF

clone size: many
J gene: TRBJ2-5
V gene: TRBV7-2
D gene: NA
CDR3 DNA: TGTGCCAGCGGAACTTACAGGGAAGAGACCCAGTACTTC
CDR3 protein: CASGTYREETQYF

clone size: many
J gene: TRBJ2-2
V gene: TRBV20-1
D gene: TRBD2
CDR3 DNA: TGCAGTGCTCGGGGACTAGCGGCGACCGGGGAGCTGTTTTTT
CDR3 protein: CSARGLAATGELFF

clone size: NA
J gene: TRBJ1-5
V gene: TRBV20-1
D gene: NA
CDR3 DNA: TGCAGTGCTAGAGATGGGGGGGATCAGCCCCAGCATTTT
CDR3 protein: CSARDGGDQPQHF

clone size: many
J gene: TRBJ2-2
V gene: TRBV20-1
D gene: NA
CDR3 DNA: TGCAGTGCTCGTCTGACGCGGGAAACGGAGCTGTTTTTT
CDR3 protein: CSARLTRETELFF

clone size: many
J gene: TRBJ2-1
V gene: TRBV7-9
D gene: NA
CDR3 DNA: TGTGCCAGCAGCAGTGTGACAGCAAACAATGAGCAGTTCTTC
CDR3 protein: CASSSVTANNEQFF

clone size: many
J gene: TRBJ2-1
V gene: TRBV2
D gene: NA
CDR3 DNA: TGTGCCAGCAGTGAAATCAGGGTAGGCGACAATGAGCAGTTCTTC
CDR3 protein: CASSEIRVGDNEQFF

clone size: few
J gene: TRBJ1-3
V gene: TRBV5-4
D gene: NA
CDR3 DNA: TGTGCCATCAGCCCGGGGGTCGGTGGAAACACCATATATTTT
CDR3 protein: CAISPGVGGNTIYF

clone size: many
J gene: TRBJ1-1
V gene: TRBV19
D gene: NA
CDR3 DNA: TGTGCCAGTAGTCGTAGGATGGACACTGAAGCTTTCTTT
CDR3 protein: CASSRRMDTEAFF

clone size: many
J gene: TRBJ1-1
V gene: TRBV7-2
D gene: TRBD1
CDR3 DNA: TGTGCCAGCAGCGGACAGGGTTTCGGGACTGAAGCTTTCTTT
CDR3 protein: CASSGQGFGTEAFF

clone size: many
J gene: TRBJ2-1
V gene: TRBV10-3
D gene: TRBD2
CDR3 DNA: TGTGCCATCAGCTCCGGGACTAGCCTCGACAATGAGCAGTTCTTC
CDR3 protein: CAISSGTSLDNEQFF

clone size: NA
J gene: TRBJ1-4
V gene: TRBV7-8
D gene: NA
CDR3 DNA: TGTGCCAGCAGCTTAGTGGTCGGGGGGGGCGAGGAAAAACTGTTTTTT
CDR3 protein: CASSLVVGGGEEKLFF

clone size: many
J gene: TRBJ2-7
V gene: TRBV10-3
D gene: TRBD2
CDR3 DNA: TGTGCCATCAGTGAGTCGAGCGGGAGGGTAGACGAGCAGTACTTC
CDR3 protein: CAISESSGRVDEQYF

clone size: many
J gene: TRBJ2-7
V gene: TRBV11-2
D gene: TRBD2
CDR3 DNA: TGTGCCAGCAGCTCCCTAGCGGGAGGATATCTTCTCGAGCAGTACTTC
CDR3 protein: CASSSLAGGYLLEQYF

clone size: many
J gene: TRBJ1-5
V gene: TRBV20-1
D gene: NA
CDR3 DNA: TGCAGTGCTAGAGCAGGAGATAGCAATCAGCCCCAGCATTTT
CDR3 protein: CSARAGDSNQPQHF

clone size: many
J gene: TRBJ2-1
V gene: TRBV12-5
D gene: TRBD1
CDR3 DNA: TGTGCTAGTGGTAAAGGGGACAGAGTGGCGTTCTTC
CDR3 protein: CASGKGDRVAFF

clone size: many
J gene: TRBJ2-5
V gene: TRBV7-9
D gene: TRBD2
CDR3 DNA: TGTGCCAGCGCTAAATTAGCGGGACAAGAGACCCAGTACTTC
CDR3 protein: CASAKLAGQETQYF

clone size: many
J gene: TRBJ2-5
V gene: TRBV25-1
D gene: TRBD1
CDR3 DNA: TGTGCCAGCAGTGATGGGGGACAGGAGACCCAGTACTTC
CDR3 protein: CASSDGGQETQYF

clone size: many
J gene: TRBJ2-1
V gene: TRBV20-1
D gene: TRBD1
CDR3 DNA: TGCAGTGCCAACTACAGGGGGCCTCGGAATGAGCAGTTCTTC
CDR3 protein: CSANYRGPRNEQFF

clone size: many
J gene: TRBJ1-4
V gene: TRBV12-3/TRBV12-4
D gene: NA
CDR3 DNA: TGTGCCAGCAGTATCGACAGTGCAACTAATGAAAAACTGTTTTTT
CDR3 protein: CASSIDSATNEKLFF

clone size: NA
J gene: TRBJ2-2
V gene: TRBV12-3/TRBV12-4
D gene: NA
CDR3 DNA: TGTGCCAGCAGTCGTTACCGGGAGCTGTTTTTT
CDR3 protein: CASSRYRELFF

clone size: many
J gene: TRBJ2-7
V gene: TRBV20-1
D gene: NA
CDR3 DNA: TGCAGTGCTAGAGATCTCGTCGGGCCGTACGAGCAGTACTTC
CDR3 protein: CSARDLVGPYEQYF

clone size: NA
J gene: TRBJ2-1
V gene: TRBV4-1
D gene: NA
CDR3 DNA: TGCGCCAGCAGCCAAATTGATCTAGTCACCTACAATGAGCAGTTCTTC
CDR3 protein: CASSQIDLVTYNEQFF

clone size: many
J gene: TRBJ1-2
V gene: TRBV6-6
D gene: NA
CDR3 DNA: TGTGCCAGCAGTCAAGACAGTCAGGGGGGCTACACCTTC
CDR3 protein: CASSQDSQGGYTF

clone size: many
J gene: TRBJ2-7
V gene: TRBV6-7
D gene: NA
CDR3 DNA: TGTGCCAGCAGCCCGGACGGAGAGAATGAGCAGTACTTC
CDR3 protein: CASSPDGENEQYF

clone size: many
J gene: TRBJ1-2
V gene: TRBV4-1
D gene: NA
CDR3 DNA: TGCGCCAGCAGCCAGACAGGTTCTGGAGGCTACACCTTC
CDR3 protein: CASSQTGSGGYTF

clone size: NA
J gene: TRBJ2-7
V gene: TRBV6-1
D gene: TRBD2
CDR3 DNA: TGTGCCAGCAGGCGACTAGCGGGAGGGCTTTACGAGCAGTACTTC
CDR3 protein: CASRRLAGGLYEQYF

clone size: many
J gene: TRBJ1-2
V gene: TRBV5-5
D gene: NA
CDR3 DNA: TGTGCCAGCAGCACCGGGACAATAGATGGCTACACCTTC
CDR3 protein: CASSTGTIDGYTF

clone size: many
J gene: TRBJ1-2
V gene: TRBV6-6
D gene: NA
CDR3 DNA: TGTGCCAGCAGTAGAGACGGTGGCTACACCTTC
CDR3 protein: CASSRDGGYTF

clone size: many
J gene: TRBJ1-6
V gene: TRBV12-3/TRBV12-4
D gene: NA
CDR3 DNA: TGTGCCAGCAGCGAGGAGAGCTCCTATAATTCACCCCTCCACTTT
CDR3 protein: CASSEESSYNSPLHF

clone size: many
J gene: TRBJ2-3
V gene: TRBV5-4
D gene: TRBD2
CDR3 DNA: TGTGCCAGCAGCCCGGGACTAGCGGAGCAGTATTTT
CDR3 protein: CASSPGLAEQYF

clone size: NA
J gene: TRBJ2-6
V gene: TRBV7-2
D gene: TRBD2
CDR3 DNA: TGTGCCAGCAGCCCGAGCGGGAGGGCTATTGGGGCCAACGTCCTGACTTTC
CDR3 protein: CASSPSGRAIGANVLTF

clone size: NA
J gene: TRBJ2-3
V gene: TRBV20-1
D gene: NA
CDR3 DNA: TGCAGTGCCCCACTCACTGGCAGGGAAGGTACGCAGTATTTT
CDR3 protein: CSAPLTGREGTQYF

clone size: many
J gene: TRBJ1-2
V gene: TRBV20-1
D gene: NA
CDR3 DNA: TGCAGTGCGGAAACCTGGGACACTGATAACTATGGCTACACCTTC
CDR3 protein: CSAETWDTDNYGYTF

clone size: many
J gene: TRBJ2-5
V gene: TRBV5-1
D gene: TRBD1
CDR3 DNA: TGCGCCAGCAGTGTGGGACAGGGTAAACAAGAGACCCAGTACTTC
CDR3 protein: CASSVGQGKQETQYF

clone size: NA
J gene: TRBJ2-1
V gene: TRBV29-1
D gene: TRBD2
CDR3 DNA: TGCAGCGTTGGTCCAGCGGGAGCCCGGGTCTACAATGAGCAGTTCTTC
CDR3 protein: CSVGPAGARVYNEQFF

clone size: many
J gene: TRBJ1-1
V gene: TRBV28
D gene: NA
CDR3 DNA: TGTGCCAGCAGGCCCCCCTCGGGCAGTTGGACCACTGAAGCTTTCTTT
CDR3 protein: CASRPPSGSWTTEAFF

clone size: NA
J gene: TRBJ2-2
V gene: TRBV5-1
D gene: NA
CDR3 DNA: TGCGCCAGCAGCTCATCTCTGATTAGCGCCGGGGAGCTGTTTTTT
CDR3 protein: CASSSSLISAGELFF

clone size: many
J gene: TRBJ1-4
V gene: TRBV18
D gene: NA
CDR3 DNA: TGTGCCAGCTCACCGGGACTCAATGAAAAACTGTTTTTT
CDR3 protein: CASSPGLNEKLFF

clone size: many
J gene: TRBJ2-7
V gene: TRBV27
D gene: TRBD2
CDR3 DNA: TGTGCCAGCAGTTTATCCCCAGGAGGACTAGCGGGAGGCGAGCAGTACTTC
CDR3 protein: CASSLSPGGLAGGEQYF

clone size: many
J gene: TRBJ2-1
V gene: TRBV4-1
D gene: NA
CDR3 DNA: TGCGCCAGCAGCCAAGATCTCTCGAGCTCCTACAATGAGCAGTTCTTC
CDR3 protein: CASSQDLSSSYNEQFF

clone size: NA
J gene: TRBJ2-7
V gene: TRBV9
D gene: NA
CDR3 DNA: TGTGCCAGCAGCGTCGGACTGGGCGGGAACGAGCAGTACTTC
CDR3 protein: CASSVGLGGNEQYF

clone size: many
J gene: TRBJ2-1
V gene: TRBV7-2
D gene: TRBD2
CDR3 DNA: TGTGCCAGCAGCTTACTGTCAGGCGGGGGTTACAATGAGCAGTTCTTC
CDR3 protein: CASSLLSGGGYNEQFF

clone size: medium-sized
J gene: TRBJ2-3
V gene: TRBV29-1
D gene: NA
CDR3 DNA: TGCACCACTAACACAGATACGCAGTATTTT
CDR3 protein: CTTNTDTQYF

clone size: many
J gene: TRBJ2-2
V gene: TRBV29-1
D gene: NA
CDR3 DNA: TGCAGCGTGGCTGTGGACAGAAACACCGGGGAGCTGTTTTTT
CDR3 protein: CSVAVDRNTGELFF

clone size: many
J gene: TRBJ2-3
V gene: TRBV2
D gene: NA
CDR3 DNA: TGTGCCAGCAGTGAACTGGCGGGAAGCACAGATACGCAGTATTTT
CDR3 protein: CASSELAGSTDTQYF

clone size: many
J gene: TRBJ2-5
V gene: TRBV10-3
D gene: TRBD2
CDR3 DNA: TGTGCCATCAGCGGGGGGGCGGAGACCCAGTACTTC
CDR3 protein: CAISGGAETQYF

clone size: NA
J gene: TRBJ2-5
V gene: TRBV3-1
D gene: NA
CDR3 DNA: TGTGCCACCTCCAAAGAGGCCCCTGACAGTCCTAGCTGGGAGACCCAGTACTTC
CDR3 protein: CATSKEAPDSPSWETQYF

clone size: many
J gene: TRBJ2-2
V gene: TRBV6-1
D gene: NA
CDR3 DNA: TGTGCCAGCAGCCTAGCGAAGAACACCGGGGAGCTGTTTTTT
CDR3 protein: CASSLAKNTGELFF

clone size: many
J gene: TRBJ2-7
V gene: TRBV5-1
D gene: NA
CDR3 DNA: TGCGCCAGCAGCTTGGCCGTAGCTGGCCTCTCCTACGAGCAGTACTTC
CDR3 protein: CASSLAVAGLSYEQYF

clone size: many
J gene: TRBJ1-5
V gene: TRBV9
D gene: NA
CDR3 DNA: TGTGCCAGCAGCGTAGGCAGCCATCAGCCCCAGCATTTT
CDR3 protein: CASSVGSHQPQHF

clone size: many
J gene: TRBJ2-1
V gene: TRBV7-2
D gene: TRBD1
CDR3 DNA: TGTGCCAGCAGCTTGGACAGGGGGTACAATGAGCAGTTCTTC
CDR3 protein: CASSLDRGYNEQFF